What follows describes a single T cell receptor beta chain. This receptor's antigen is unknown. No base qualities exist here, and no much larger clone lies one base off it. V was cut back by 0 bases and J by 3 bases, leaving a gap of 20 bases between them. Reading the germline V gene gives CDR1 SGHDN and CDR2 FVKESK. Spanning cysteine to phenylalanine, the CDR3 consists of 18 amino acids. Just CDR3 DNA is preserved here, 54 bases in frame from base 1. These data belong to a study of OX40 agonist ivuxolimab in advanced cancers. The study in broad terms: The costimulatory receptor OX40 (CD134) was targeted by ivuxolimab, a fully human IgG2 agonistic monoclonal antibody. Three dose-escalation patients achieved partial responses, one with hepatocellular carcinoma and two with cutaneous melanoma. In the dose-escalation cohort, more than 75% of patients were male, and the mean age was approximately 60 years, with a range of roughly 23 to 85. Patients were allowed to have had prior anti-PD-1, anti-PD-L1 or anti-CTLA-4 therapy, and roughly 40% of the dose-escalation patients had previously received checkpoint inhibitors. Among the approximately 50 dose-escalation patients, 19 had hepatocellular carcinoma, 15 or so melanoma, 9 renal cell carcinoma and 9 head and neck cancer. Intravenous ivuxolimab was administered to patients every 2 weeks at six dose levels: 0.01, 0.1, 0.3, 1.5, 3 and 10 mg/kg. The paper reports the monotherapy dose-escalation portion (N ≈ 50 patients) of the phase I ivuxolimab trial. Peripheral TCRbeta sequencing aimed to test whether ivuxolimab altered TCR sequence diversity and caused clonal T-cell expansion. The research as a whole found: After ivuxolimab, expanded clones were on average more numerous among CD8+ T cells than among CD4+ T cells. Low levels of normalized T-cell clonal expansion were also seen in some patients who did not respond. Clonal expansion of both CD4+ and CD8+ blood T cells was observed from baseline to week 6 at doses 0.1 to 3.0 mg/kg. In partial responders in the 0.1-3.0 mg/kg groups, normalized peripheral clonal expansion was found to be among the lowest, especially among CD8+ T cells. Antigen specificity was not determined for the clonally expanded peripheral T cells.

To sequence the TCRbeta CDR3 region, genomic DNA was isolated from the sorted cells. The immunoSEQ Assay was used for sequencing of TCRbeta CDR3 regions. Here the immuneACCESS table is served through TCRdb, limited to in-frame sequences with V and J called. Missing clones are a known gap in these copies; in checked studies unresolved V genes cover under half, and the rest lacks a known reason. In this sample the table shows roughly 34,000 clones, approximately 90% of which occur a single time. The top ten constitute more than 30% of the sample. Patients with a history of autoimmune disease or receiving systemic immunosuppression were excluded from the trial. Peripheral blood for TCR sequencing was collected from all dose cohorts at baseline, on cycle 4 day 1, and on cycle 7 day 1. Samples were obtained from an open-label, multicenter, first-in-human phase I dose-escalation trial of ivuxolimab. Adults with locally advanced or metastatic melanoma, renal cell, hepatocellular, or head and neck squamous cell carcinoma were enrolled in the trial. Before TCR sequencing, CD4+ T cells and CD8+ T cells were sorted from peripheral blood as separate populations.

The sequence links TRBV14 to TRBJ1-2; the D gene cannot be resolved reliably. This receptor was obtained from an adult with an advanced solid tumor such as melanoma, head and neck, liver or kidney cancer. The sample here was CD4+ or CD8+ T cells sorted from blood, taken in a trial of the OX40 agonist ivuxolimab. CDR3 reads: CASSQDYALSRNDYGYTF. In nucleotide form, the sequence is TGTGCCAGCAGCCAAGATTATGCCTTGAGTAGGAACGACTATGGCTACACCTTC.